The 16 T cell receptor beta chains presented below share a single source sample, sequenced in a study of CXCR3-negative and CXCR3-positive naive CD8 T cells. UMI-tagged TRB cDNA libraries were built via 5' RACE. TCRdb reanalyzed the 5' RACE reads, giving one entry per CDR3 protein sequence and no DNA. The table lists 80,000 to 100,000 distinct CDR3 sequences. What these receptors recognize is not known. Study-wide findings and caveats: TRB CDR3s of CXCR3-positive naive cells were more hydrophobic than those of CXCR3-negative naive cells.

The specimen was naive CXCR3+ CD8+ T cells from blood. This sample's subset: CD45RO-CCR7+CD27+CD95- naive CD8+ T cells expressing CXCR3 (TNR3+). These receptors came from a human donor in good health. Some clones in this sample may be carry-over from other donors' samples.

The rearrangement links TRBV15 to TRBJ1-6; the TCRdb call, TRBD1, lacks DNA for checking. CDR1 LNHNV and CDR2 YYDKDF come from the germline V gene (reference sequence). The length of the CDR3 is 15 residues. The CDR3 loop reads CATSSGVGGNSPLHF. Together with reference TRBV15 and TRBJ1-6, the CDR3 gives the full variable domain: DAMVIQNPRYQVTQFGKPVTLSCSQTLNHNVMYWYQQKSSQAPKLLFHYYDKDFNNEADTPDNFQSRRPNTSFCFLDIRSPGLGDTAMYLCATSSGVGGNSPLHFGNGTRLTVT.

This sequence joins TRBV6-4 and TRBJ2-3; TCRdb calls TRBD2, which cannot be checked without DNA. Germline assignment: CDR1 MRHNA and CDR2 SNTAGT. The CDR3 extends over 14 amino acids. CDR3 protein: CASSDTSGADTQYF.

The CDR3 region is CASSPLYNEQFF. This rearrangement joins TRBV28 to TRBJ2-1; TCRdb's D call of TRBD1 is untestable without DNA. The CDR3 has 12 amino acids. Germline CDR1 is MDHEN and CDR2 is SYDVKM.

CDR3: CASSLSRTPFEQYF. This chain uses TRBV27 with TRBJ2-7; the TRBD1 assignment by TCRdb is unverifiable without DNA. Germline V gives CDR1 MNHEY, CDR2 SMNVEV (reference sequence). This CDR3 spans 14 amino acids.

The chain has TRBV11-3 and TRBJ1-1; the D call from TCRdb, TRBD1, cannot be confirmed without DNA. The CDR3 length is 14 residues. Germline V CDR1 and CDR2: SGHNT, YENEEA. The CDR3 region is CASSAYGANTEAFF.

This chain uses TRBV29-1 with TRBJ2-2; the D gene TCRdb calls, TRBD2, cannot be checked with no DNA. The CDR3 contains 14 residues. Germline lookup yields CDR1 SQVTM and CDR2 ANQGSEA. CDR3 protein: CSVLAGDNTGELFF.

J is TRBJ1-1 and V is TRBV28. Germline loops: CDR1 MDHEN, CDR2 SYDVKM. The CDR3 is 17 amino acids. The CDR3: CASSLRGRAGSDTEAFF.

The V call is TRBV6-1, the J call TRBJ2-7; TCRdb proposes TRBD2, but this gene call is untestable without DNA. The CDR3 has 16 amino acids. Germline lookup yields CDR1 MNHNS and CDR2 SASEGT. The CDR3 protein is CASSEIERGAAYEQYF.

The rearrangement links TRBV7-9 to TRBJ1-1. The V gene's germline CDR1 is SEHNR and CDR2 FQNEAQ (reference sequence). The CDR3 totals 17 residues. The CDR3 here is CASSFPENDRHSPEASF.

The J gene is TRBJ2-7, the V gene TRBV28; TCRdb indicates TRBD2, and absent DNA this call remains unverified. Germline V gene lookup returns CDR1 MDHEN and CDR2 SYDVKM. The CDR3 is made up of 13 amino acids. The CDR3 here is CASSPRDSPLRGF.

The CDR3 sequence: CASSGFQGGNTEAFF. The chain has TRBV5-1 and TRBJ1-1; there is no DNA to check the TCRdb D call of TRBD1. This CDR3 comprises 15 residues. Germline V gives CDR1 SGHRS, CDR2 YFSETQ.

CDR3 sequence: CASTVSGSSYNEQFF. This chain uses TRBV5-1 with TRBJ2-1. The CDR3 is 15 residues long. Germline V gene lookup returns CDR1 SGHRS and CDR2 YFSETQ. The full variable domain, completed using reference TRBV5-1 and TRBJ2-1, is KAGVTQTPRYLIKTRGQQVTLSCSPISGHRSVSWYQQTPGQGLQFLFEYFSETQRNKGNFPGRFSGRQFSNSRSEMNVSTLELGDSALYLCASTVSGSSYNEQFFGPGTRLTVL.

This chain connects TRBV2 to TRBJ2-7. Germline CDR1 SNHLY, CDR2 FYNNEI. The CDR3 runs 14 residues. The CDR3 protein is CASSEGAADYEQYF. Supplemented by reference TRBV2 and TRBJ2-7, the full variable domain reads EPEVTQTPSHQVTQMGQEVILRCVPISNHLYFYWYRQILGQKVEFLVSFYNNEISEKSEIFDDQFSVERPDGSNFTLKIRSTKLEDSAMYFCASSEGAADYEQYFGPGTRLTVT.

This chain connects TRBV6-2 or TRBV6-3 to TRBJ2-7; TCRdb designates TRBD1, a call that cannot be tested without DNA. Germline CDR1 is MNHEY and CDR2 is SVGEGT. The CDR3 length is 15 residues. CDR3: CASSSDRDTFYEQYF.

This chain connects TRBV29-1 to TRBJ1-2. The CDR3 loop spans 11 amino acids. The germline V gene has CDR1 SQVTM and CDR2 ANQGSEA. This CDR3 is CSVGENYGYTF.

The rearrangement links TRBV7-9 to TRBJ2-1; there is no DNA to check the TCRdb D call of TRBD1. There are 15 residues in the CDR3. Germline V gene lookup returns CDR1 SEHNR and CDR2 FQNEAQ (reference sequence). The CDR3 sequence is CASSSGQGDYNEQFF. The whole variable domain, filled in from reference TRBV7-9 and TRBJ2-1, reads DTGVSQNPRHKITKRGQNVTFRCDPISEHNRLYWYRQTLGQGPEFLTYFQNEAQLEKSRLLSDRFSAERPKGSFSTLEIQRTEQGDSAMYLCASSSGQGDYNEQFFGPGTRLTVL.